A selection of T cell receptor beta chains follows, all from one sample in a study of shared clonotypes between healthy human individuals. The assay was immunoSEQ multiplex PCR, and TCRdb's table has in-frame clones only and misses some. This sample carries 900,000 to 1,200,000 clones, 75% to 80% of them seen once, and the ten largest clones take under 0.8%. Sequencing used memory CD4+ T cells from PBMCs. These receptors all come from a man in his late teens or twenties in good health. Some clones in this sample may be carry-over from other donors' samples. Both conserved end residues are trimmed from each CDR3. A clone size is listed for some rows: how often the clone was seen (once, few, many), or a class if it is expanded.

CDR3: ASSFAGLSYNEQF
size: -
V: TRBV7-2
J: TRBJ2-1

CDR3: ASSPSTGNYGYT
size: -
V: TRBV7-8
J: TRBJ1-2

CDR3: ASSSRTSGTYEQY
size: many
V: TRBV28
J: TRBJ2-7

CDR3: ASSPQTGDEKLF
size: -
V: TRBV18
J: TRBJ1-4

CDR3: ASSLSGDKGEQY
size: -
V: TRBV11-2
J: TRBJ2-7

CDR3: ASSVRGLADTQY
size: -
V: TRBV9
J: TRBJ2-3

CDR3: ASSLLAGNGYEQF
size: -
V: TRBV5-1
J: TRBJ2-1

CDR3: ASSSQTGAGTGELL
size: -
V: TRBV6-5
J: TRBJ2-2

CDR3: ASNQDRGANEQF
size: -
V: TRBV2
J: TRBJ2-1

CDR3: ATSKGTFSGYT
size: many
V: TRBV15
J: TRBJ1-2

CDR3: ASSAQTGGIGTGELF
size: -
V: TRBV9
J: TRBJ2-2

CDR3: ASSPRDRWSF
size: -
V: TRBV18
J: TRBJ1-1

CDR3: SVQVIAGNEQF
size: -
V: TRBV29-1
J: TRBJ2-1

CDR3: ASSVFQGRIDNEQF
size: -
V: TRBV9
J: TRBJ2-1

CDR3: ASSSPVGQGRNEQY
size: -
V: TRBV6-5
J: TRBJ2-7

CDR3: AWSFKRDRTDTQY
size: -
V: TRBV30
J: TRBJ2-3

CDR3: ASSQTGFEQY
size: -
V: TRBV19
J: TRBJ2-7

CDR3: ASKLAATYEQY
size: -
V: TRBV6-6
J: TRBJ2-7

CDR3: ASSPGLAGGHIQY
size: -
V: TRBV28
J: TRBJ2-4

CDR3: ASGHQQGFQPQH
size: once
V: TRBV6-1
J: TRBJ1-5

CDR3: AWSPRGGSIY
size: -
V: TRBV30
J: TRBJ1-3